One and the same sample provided the 14 T cell receptor beta chains below, sequenced in a study of blood T cell repertoires in COVID-19. TCRdb's copy holds only in-frame clones and misses some; the assay was immunoSEQ multiplex PCR. The data hold roughly 53,000 clones, with approximately 90% observed a single time. The source material was peripheral blood. The origin of the receptors is a woman in her thirties or forties with active COVID-19.

V and J are TRBV4-1 and TRBJ1-1, with 9 bases that match TRBD1. J gave up 1 base and V 1 base, and 7 bases lay outside the gene matches. This CDR3 has 17 amino acids. Germline V gene lookup returns CDR1 MGHRA and CDR2 YSYEKL. CDR3 sequence (DNA): TGCGCCAGCAGCCAAGCGTGGACAGGGGCGGGGAACACTGAAGCTTTCTTT. This sequence encodes CASSQAWTGAGNTEAFF.

CDR3 DNA: TGCGCCAGCAGCTTGGGGGCTTACGGGGGGGGAGAGACCCAGTACTTC. This sequence encodes CASSLGAYGGGETQYF. V gene TRBV5-1 combines with J gene TRBJ2-5; 8 nucleotides align to TRBD2. This CDR3 is 16 amino acids long. Germline CDR1 is SGHRS and CDR2 is YFSETQ. V lost 0 bases, J lost 4 bases, and 8 bases stayed unmatched.

The chain joins TRBV7-2 to TRBJ2-6; D ambiguous. The CDR3 is 14 amino acids. The V end lost 5 bases, the J end lost 4 bases, and 9 bases lay between the germline ends. Per germline, CDR1 SGHTA and CDR2 FQGNSA. Here the CDR3 reads CASSPTRGANVLTF. The CDR3 nucleotides read TGTGCCAGCAGCCCCACTCGCGGGGCCAACGTCCTGACTTTC.

The J gene is TRBJ2-3, the V gene TRBV5-6; 7 positions match TRBD1. CDR1 SGHDT and CDR2 YYEEEE come from the germline V gene. This CDR3 is 13 amino acids long. The junction had 5 bases not matched to a gene; V was cut back by 6 bases and J by 4 bases. The CDR3 nucleotides are TGTGCCAGCACCGTCACAGGGGCAGATACGCAGTATTTT. Translating it yields CASTVTGADTQYF.

This chain links TRBV7-8 with TRBJ1-4; 12 positions match TRBD1. In germline, CDR1 is SGHVS, CDR2 FQNEAQ. This CDR3 is built from 19 residues. V was clipped by 5 bases and J by 3 bases; unmatched bases: 13. The CDR3 here is CASSTPPGGQGAANEKLFF. The CDR3 coding sequence is TGTGCCAGCAGCACACCCCCTGGGGGACAGGGGGCGGCTAATGAAAAACTGTTTTTT.

The V and J genes are TRBV9 and TRBJ2-1, with 7 bases that match TRBD2. After removal of 4 bases from V and 4 bases from J, the junction contained 8 bases not matched to a gene. The CDR3 sequence is 15 residues long. In germline, CDR1 is SGDLS, CDR2 YYNGEE. The chain's CDR3 is CASSPSAGLYNEQFF. Written as DNA, the CDR3 is TGTGCCAGCAGCCCCTCCGCGGGACTATACAATGAGCAGTTCTTC.

The chain uses TRBV3-1 (or the pseudogene TRBV3-2) and TRBJ2-7; D is possibly TRBD2 (6 bases). Germline V gives CDR1 LGHDT, CDR2 YNNKEL (reference sequence). This CDR3 spans 13 amino acids. The germline V and J ends were trimmed by 4 bases and 3 bases, with 10 bases remaining between them. CDR3 residues: CASSLEGNYEQYF. The CDR3 nucleotides are TGTGCCAGCAGCCTGGAGGGAAACTACGAGCAGTACTTC.

V gene TRBV4-1 combines with J gene TRBJ2-7; TRBD2 aligns across 9 bases. Germline-derived CDR1 and CDR2 are MGHRA and YSYEKL. The CDR3 loop spans 18 amino acids. J lost 3 bases, V lost 0 bases, and 12 bases had no gene match. The CDR3 region is CASSQEEGGLAGYYEQYF. CDR3 nucleotides: TGCGCCAGCAGCCAAGAAGAAGGAGGGCTAGCGGGGTACTACGAGCAGTACTTC.

This chain links TRBV5-4 with TRBJ2-1; 7 bases agree with TRBD1. After removal of 0 bases from V and 2 bases from J, the junction contained 2 bases not matched to a gene. Germline V CDR1 and CDR2: SGHNT, YYREEE (reference sequence). The CDR3 runs to 15 residues. The CDR3 loop reads CASSLDRGPYNEQFF. DNA of the CDR3: TGTGCCAGCAGCTTGGACAGGGGACCCTACAATGAGCAGTTCTTC.

This clone is deemed medium-sized. J is TRBJ2-5 and V is TRBV6-6; D might be TRBD2 (7 bases). Per the germline V gene, CDR1 is MNHNY and CDR2 is SVGAGI (reference sequence). The CDR3 contains 15 residues. The ends were cut back, 2 bases at V and 5 bases at J, with 15 bases in the middle. The CDR3 bases are TGTGCCAGCAGTTACACTATCGAGGGGGGGGAGACCCAGTACTTC. Amino acids: CASSYTIEGGETQYF.

The chain joins TRBV12-3 or TRBV12-4 to TRBJ2-7; TRBD2 matches at 10 bases. V lost 6 bases and J lost 7; bases outside the gene matches: 3. This CDR3 has 12 amino acids. CDR3 in amino acids: CASRLAGYEQYF. For the CDR3, the DNA is TGTGCCAGCAGACTAGCGGGGTATGAGCAGTACTTC.

The V call is TRBV7-2, the J call TRBJ2-1, with 8 positions matching TRBD2. The CDR3 contains 15 residues. Trimming cost V 5 bases and J 4 bases; bases outside gene matches: 7. Germline CDR1 and CDR2: SGHTA and FQGNSA. The CDR3 region has the DNA TGTGCCAGCAGCCCCCGGGGGGGCCGGTACAATGAGCAGTTCTTC. Translation gives CASSPRGGRYNEQFF.

The chain combines TRBV7-2 with TRBJ1-5; D is possibly TRBD1 (5 bases). Germline loops: CDR1 SGHTA, CDR2 FQGNSA. The germline V and J ends were trimmed by 0 bases and 2 bases, with 5 bases remaining between them. The CDR3 is 14 residues long. The CDR3 sequence: CASSLAGGNQPQHF. The CDR3 DNA is TGTGCCAGCAGCTTAGCAGGGGGCAATCAGCCCCAGCATTTT. Filled out from reference TRBV7-2 and TRBJ1-5, the complete variable domain reads GAGVSQSPSNKVTEKGKDVELRCDPISGHTALYWYRQSLGQGLEFLIYFQGNSAPDKSGLPSDRFSAERTGGSVSTLTIQRTQQEDSAVYLCASSLAGGNQPQHFGDGTRLSIL.

This chain uses TRBV27 with TRBJ2-1; the match to TRBD2 covers 10 bases. Per germline, CDR1 MNHEY and CDR2 SMNVEV (reference sequence). CDR3 length: 15 residues. V lost 6 bases to trimming and J lost 5 bases; unmatched junction nucleotides: 7. CDR3 DNA sequence: TGTGCCAGCAGACCTACTAGCGGGGTGAACAATGAGCAGTTCTTC. Amino acids: CASRPTSGVNNEQFF.